These T cell receptor beta chains were read from a single sample in a study of shared clonotypes between healthy human individuals. TCRdb's copy holds only in-frame clones and misses some; the assay was immunoSEQ multiplex PCR. The data contain more than 400,000 clones, about 96% of them singletons. Sequences were obtained from naive CD4+ T cells sorted from blood. The source is a woman under 40 in good health. CDR3s include the opening cysteine and the closing phenylalanine or tryptophan. D genes are given only for firm matches. Clone size, where shown, is once, few, many, or a class for clones that have expanded.

D: -
V: TRBV15
J: TRBJ2-1
size: -
CDR3: CATSGGARTGRDEQFF
DNA: TGTGCCACCAGCGGGGGGGCAAGAACGGGTCGCGATGAGCAGTTCTTC

D: -
V: TRBV5-1
J: TRBJ1-1
size: once
CDR3: CASSLEGIRNTEAFF
DNA: TGCGCCAGCAGCTTGGAAGGGATTCGAAACACTGAAGCTTTCTTT

D: TRBD1
V: TRBV7-9
J: TRBJ2-5
size: once
CDR3: CASSLKGHGQAIQETQYF
DNA: TGTGCCAGCAGCTTAAAAGGTCATGGACAGGCCATCCAAGAGACCCAGTACTTC

D: -
V: TRBV15
J: TRBJ2-1
size: -
CDR3: CATNTAPSSYNEQFF
DNA: TGTGCCACAAACACTGCACCGAGCTCCTACAATGAGCAGTTCTTC

D: -
V: TRBV18
J: TRBJ1-5
size: -
CDR3: CASSRGADGGDQPQHF
DNA: TGTGCCAGCTCACGGGGGGCCGATGGAGGGGATCAGCCCCAGCATTTT

D: TRBD2
V: TRBV18
J: TRBJ2-1
size: -
CDR3: CASSPGTSGMHEQFF
DNA: TGTGCCAGCTCACCCGGGACTAGCGGGATGCATGAGCAGTTCTTC

D: TRBD1
V: TRBV5-1
J: TRBJ2-6
size: -
CDR3: CASSTVGQGAVGANVLTF
DNA: TGCGCCAGCAGCACCGTGGGACAGGGGGCAGTTGGGGCCAACGTCCTGACTTTC

D: -
V: TRBV5-1
J: TRBJ2-2
size: once
CDR3: CASSLGGKDTGELFF
DNA: TGCGCCAGCAGCTTGGGCGGTAAAGACACCGGGGAGCTGTTTTTT

D: -
V: TRBV7-9
J: TRBJ2-6
size: -
CDR3: CASSLGRPSGANVLTF
DNA: TGTGCCAGCAGCCTGGGACGTCCCTCTGGGGCCAACGTCCTGACTTTC

D: TRBD1
V: TRBV5-1
J: TRBJ2-5
size: once
CDR3: CASSLGQGARETQYF
DNA: TGCGCCAGCAGCTTGGGACAGGGGGCGCGAGAGACCCAGTACTTC

D: -
V: TRBV6-1
J: TRBJ2-7
size: -
CDR3: CASRWPSSYEQYF
DNA: TGTGCCAGCAGGTGGCCAAGCTCCTACGAGCAGTACTTC

D: TRBD1
V: TRBV28
J: TRBJ1-2
size: -
CDR3: CASSLWWDSENYGYTF
DNA: TGTGCCAGCAGTTTATGGTGGGACAGTGAAAACTATGGCTACACCTTC

D: TRBD2
V: TRBV5-1
J: TRBJ2-1
size: once
CDR3: CASRGSGRASEQFF
DNA: TGCGCCAGCAGGGGTAGCGGGAGGGCAAGTGAGCAGTTCTTC

D: TRBD1
V: TRBV4-1
J: TRBJ1-1
size: -
CDR3: CASSQLPGGAFF
DNA: TGCGCCAGCAGCCAACTTCCAGGGGGGGCTTTCTTT

D: -
V: TRBV4-1
J: TRBJ1-3
size: -
CDR3: CASSQALTGGNTIYF
DNA: TGCGCCAGCAGCCAAGCCCTCACGGGGGGAAACACCATATATTTT

D: TRBD1
V: TRBV28
J: TRBJ2-7
size: -
CDR3: CASNLPGQSYEQYF
DNA: TGTGCCAGCAACCTGCCGGGACAGTCCTACGAGCAGTACTTC

D: TRBD1
V: TRBV18
J: TRBJ2-7
size: -
CDR3: CASSLGQGAPEQYF
DNA: TGTGCCAGCTCACTCGGACAGGGGGCGCCTGAGCAGTACTTC

D: -
V: TRBV15
J: TRBJ2-7
size: -
CDR3: CATSRDPLESYEQYF
DNA: TGTGCCACCAGCAGAGATCCTCTGGAATCCTACGAGCAGTACTTC

D: TRBD1
V: TRBV5-1
J: TRBJ2-5
size: -
CDR3: CASSFTGGETQYF
DNA: TGCGCCAGCAGCTTCACAGGGGGGGAGACCCAGTACTTC

D: -
V: TRBV19
J: TRBJ2-7
size: -
CDR3: CASSETRDPTYEQYF
DNA: TGTGCCAGTAGCGAAACAAGGGACCCCACCTACGAGCAGTACTTC